One T cell receptor (beta chain) is described in this entry. Antigen: not known. The sample comes from a study of T cell responses to AZD1222 COVID-19 vaccine. Whole-study results and caveats: The donor group comprised mostly white British people and more females; the analysis possibly underestimated clonal diversity. Unmutated variant regions are reportedly the target of nearly half of TCRs that are spike-specific. Only six people who got AZD1222 tested seropositive at baseline.

Libraries were prepared by immunoSEQ multiplex PCR; TCRdb keeps only in-frame clonotypes and omits some of them. The sample contains 78,000 or so clones, around 80% of which appear only once. This CDR3 contains 18 residues. Germline trimming cut 4 bases from V and 7 bases from J; bases unmatched to any gene: 14. Germline values: CDR1 LGHDT, CDR2 YNNKEL (reference sequence). Sample: peripheral blood, taken 28 days after the second AZD1222 dose. The rearrangement uses TRBV3-1 (or the pseudogene TRBV3-2) and TRBJ1-6, with 9 bases aligning to TRBD1. The TCR sequence derives from an adult who received the AZD1222 COVID-19 vaccine. CDR3 nucleotides: TGTGCCAGCAGCCCAACCCTCCCCCGGGACAGGGAAAATTCACCCCTCCACTTT. It yields the protein CASSPTLPRDRENSPLHF.